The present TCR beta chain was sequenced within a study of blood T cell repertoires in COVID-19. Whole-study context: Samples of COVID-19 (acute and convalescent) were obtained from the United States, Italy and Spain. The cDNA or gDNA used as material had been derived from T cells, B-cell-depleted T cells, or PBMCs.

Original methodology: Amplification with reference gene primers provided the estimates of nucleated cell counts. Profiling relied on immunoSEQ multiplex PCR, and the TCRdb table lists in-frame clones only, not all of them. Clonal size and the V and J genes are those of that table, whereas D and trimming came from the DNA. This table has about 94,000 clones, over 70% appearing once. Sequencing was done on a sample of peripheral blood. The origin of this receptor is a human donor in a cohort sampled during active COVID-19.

The CDR3 protein is CSVEGTTNYGYTF. CDR3 sequence (DNA): TGCAGCGTTGAGGGCACCACTAACTATGGCTACACCTTC. This chain uses TRBV29-1 with TRBJ1-2; D remains ambiguous. The CDR3 spans 13 residues. With 3 bases removed from V and 0 bases from J, the gap between germline ends came to 8 bases. CDR1 is SQVTM and CDR2 is ANQGSEA in the germline V gene.